The 25 T cell receptor beta chains in this list originate from one sample, sequenced in a study of blood T cell repertoires in COVID-19. Clones were sequenced by immunoSEQ multiplex PCR, and TCRdb holds only the in-frame ones, with some missing. This table has around 230,000 clones, 82% appearing once. Specimen: peripheral blood. The receptors derive from a woman between 55 and 75 years old with active or convalescent COVID-19.

The table lists this clone with a few counts. V gene TRBV3-1 (or the pseudogene TRBV3-2) combines with J gene TRBJ2-1; TRBD2 might be the D (6 bases). This CDR3 comprises 15 residues. CDR1 is LGHDT and CDR2 is YNNKEL in the germline V gene (reference sequence). V lost 0 bases, J lost 11 bases, and 17 bases lay in between. CDR3 sequence reads: CASSQDSRGGVQQFF. CDR3 nucleotides: TGTGCCAGCAGCCAAGATAGTCGAGGCGGGGTACAGCAGTTCTTC.

The chain recombines TRBV19 with TRBJ1-2; no definite D call. CDR3 length: 13 amino acids. Trimming removed 4 bases from V and 6 bases from J, with 12 bases in between. In germline, CDR1 is LNHDA, CDR2 SQIVND (reference sequence). DNA of the CDR3: TGTGCCAGTAGTAAACAGTATGACCATGGCTACACCTTC. This translates into CASSKQYDHGYTF.

The J gene is TRBJ1-5, the V gene TRBV4-3, with D maybe TRBD1 (6 bases). V dropped 1 base and J dropped 3 bases, with 13 bases sitting between them. The CDR3 runs 16 residues. CDR1 LGHNA and CDR2 YSLEER come from the germline V gene. CDR3 sequence (DNA): TGCGCCAGCAGCCAAGGGACAGTCATAGACAATCAGCCCCAGCATTTT. This encodes CASSQGTVIDNQPQHF.

The chain uses TRBV6-2 or TRBV6-3 and TRBJ1-1, with 9 bases matching TRBD1. J lost 0 bases, V lost 5 bases, and 13 bases had no gene match. CDR3 length: 18 amino acids. Germline V CDR1 and CDR2: MNHEY, SVGEGT. For the CDR3, the DNA is TGTGCCAGCAGTCCCAGGACAGGGGAGGAATTTTTGAACACTGAAGCTTTCTTT. Protein: CASSPRTGEEFLNTEAFF.

V gene TRBV5-1 combines with J gene TRBJ2-3, with 12 bases matching TRBD1. Germline values: CDR1 SGHRS, CDR2 YFSETQ. CDR3 length: 18 residues. Losses at the gene ends were 4 bases for V and 2 bases for J; bases not matched to a gene: 11. The CDR3 protein is CASSRGQGAHAVTDTQYF. The CDR3 DNA reads TGCGCCAGCAGCCGGGGACAGGGGGCGCATGCGGTCACAGATACGCAGTATTTT.

J is TRBJ2-7 and V is TRBV5-1, with 8 bases lining up with TRBD1. Germline V gives CDR1 SGHRS, CDR2 YFSETQ. The V gene end was trimmed by 4 bases and the J gene end by 5 bases; junction bases not matched to a gene: 8. The CDR3 extends over 14 amino acids. DNA for the CDR3: TGCGCCAGCAGCCAGGACAGGGTCCGCGACGAGCAGTACTTC. Protein product: CASSQDRVRDEQYF. Full variable domain (rest looked up from reference TRBV5-1 and TRBJ2-7): KAGVTQTPRYLIKTRGQQVTLSCSPISGHRSVSWYQQTPGQGLQFLFEYFSETQRNKGNFPGRFSGRQFSNSRSEMNVSTLELGDSALYLCASSQDRVRDEQYFGPGTRLTVT.

The chain combines TRBV28 with TRBJ1-5; no firm D call. The V and J ends lost 10 bases and 0 bases respectively, with 4 bases between them. The CDR3 runs to 11 residues. The V gene's germline CDR1 is MDHEN and CDR2 SYDVKM. The CDR3 loop reads CATSSNQPQHF. In DNA, the CDR3 is TGTGCCACTTCTAGCAATCAGCCCCAGCATTTT.

This clone has only one observation. The gene calls are TRBV10-3 and TRBJ1-1, with a possible D match to TRBD1 (6 bases). Trimming shortened V by 8 bases and J by 2 bases, and 21 bases separated the two germline ends. CDR1 and CDR2 (germline): ENHRY, SYGVKD. The CDR3 has 16 residues. CDR3 sequence: CAISPRRGQSNTEAFF. The CDR3 coding sequence is TGTGCCATCTCGCCACGCCGCGGACAGAGCAACACTGAAGCTTTCTTT.

This clone appeared a few times. V gene TRBV5-1 combines with J gene TRBJ2-3, with 7 bases matching TRBD2. Per germline, CDR1 SGHRS and CDR2 YFSETQ. J gave up 5 bases and V 0 bases, and 3 bases lay outside the gene matches. There are 14 residues in the CDR3. The CDR3 spells CASSLEAGRDTQYF. CDR3 coding DNA: TGCGCCAGCAGCTTGGAAGCGGGGCGAGATACGCAGTATTTT.

This chain links TRBV2 with TRBJ2-3; D uncertain. Trimming removed 8 bases at V and 0 bases at J, with 12 bases between. This CDR3 is built from 14 residues. In germline, CDR1 is SNHLY, CDR2 FYNNEI. The CDR3 region is CASRGTSSTDTQYF. Written as DNA, the CDR3 is TGTGCCAGCCGTGGCACTTCTAGCACAGATACGCAGTATTTT.

The chain employs TRBV5-1 and TRBJ2-3; D is perhaps TRBD2 (6 bases). In germline, CDR1 is SGHRS, CDR2 YFSETQ. The CDR3 extends over 16 amino acids. V was clipped by 3 bases and J by 2 bases, with 16 bases between them. CDR3 DNA sequence: TGCGCCAGCAGCTCGGTTAGCGGTACCGTCACAGATACGCAGTATTTT. Its translation: CASSSVSGTVTDTQYF.

The CDR3 sequence: CAIPRLADTQYF. The CDR3 DNA reads as TGTGCCATCCCGAGACTAGCAGATACGCAGTATTTT. This chain links TRBV2 with TRBJ2-3, with a tentative D call TRBD2 (6 bases). Trimming pared 10 bases from V and 4 bases from J, leaving 12 bases between. This CDR3 is built from 12 residues. Germline CDR1 reads SNHLY; CDR2 reads FYNNEI.

This rearrangement joins TRBV5-4 to TRBJ2-5; 9 bases match TRBD2. CDR1 and CDR2 from the germline V gene are SGHNT and YYREEE (reference sequence). This CDR3 comprises 15 residues. Trimming removed 1 base from V and 4 bases from J; junction bases left unmatched: 5. This CDR3 reads CASSLQRGAGETQYF. The DNA for the CDR3 is TGTGCCAGCAGCTTGCAGCGGGGGGCGGGAGAGACCCAGTACTTC.

This clone was seen more than once but under ten times. The CDR3 coding sequence is TGTGCCAGCTCATCCCTATCCGTTGGGCCCGGGGAGCTGTTTTTT. It codes for CASSSLSVGPGELFF. V is TRBV18 and J is TRBJ2-2; D unresolved. Germline V gives CDR1 KGHSH, CDR2 LQKENI. The CDR3 runs 15 residues. V lost 5 bases and J 6 bases, leaving 16 bases between the germline ends. Supplemented by reference TRBV18 and TRBJ2-2, the full variable domain reads NAGVMQNPRHLVRRRGQEARLRCSPMKGHSHVYWYRQLPEEGLKFMVYLQKENIIDESGMPKERFSAEFPKEGPSILRIQQVVRGDSAAYFCASSSLSVGPGELFFGEGSRLTVL.

This clone showed up many times. The gene calls are TRBV6-1 and TRBJ1-6, with D possibly matching TRBD1 (5 bases). The germline V and J ends were trimmed by 2 bases and 7 bases, with 15 bases remaining between them. From germline, CDR1 is MNHNS and CDR2 SASEGT. This CDR3 comprises 16 residues. CDR3 DNA: TGTGCCAGCAGTGAATCGGAGCAGGGTCTGAATTCACCCCTCCACTTT. As protein: CASSESEQGLNSPLHF.

The CDR3, as DNA: TGTGCCATCAGTGAGCAGGGGCAGAGCAATCAGCCCCAGCATTTT. This gives the protein CAISEQGQSNQPQHF. V is TRBV10-3 and J is TRBJ1-5; D is possibly TRBD1 (6 bases). Between the trimmed V and J ends, which lost 2 bases and 1 base, there was a span of 9 bases. Germline lookup yields CDR1 ENHRY and CDR2 SYGVKD. This CDR3 region has 15 residues.

V gene TRBV7-8 combines with J gene TRBJ2-1; TRBD2 agrees at 8 bases. Unmatched junction bases numbered 16, after V lost 1 base and J lost 2 bases. The V gene's germline CDR1 is SGHVS and CDR2 FQNEAQ. The CDR3 has 20 residues. The CDR3 reads CASSLDAWGGGPRPYNEQFF. The CDR3 nucleotides are TGTGCCAGCAGCTTAGATGCGTGGGGCGGGGGGCCCAGGCCCTACAATGAGCAGTTCTTC.

The genes are TRBV18 and TRBJ1-4; the D gene is possibly TRBD1 (6 bases). This CDR3 is 17 amino acids long. Trimming took off 2 bases at V and 0 bases at J, with 13 bases between the two ends. CDR1 is KGHSH, CDR2 LQKENI, per germline. CDR3 coding DNA: TGTGCCAGCTCACCAACATGGACAGCCGCAACTAATGAAAAACTGTTTTTT. Its protein product is CASSPTWTAATNEKLFF.

This chain uses TRBV6-6 with TRBJ2-7, with 12 bases lining up with TRBD2. The junction had 7 bases not matched to a gene; V was cut back by 2 bases and J by 5 bases. The germline V gene encodes CDR1 MNHNY and CDR2 SVGAGI (reference sequence). The CDR3 consists of 16 residues. The CDR3: CASSYRLAGGGDEQYF. The CDR3 DNA follows: TGTGCCAGCAGTTACCGCCTAGCGGGGGGGGGCGACGAGCAGTACTTC.

The V call is TRBV6-1, the J call TRBJ2-7; 7 bases are shared with TRBD1. The germline CDR1 and CDR2 sequences are MNHNS and SASEGT. The CDR3 loop spans 17 amino acids. V trimming: 2 bases; J trimming: 3 bases; junction bases outside the gene matches: 13. As DNA, the CDR3 is TGTGCCAGCAGTGAAACTTCCTTAGGGCAGGGGGTCTACGAGCAGTACTTC. It codes for CASSETSLGQGVYEQYF.

This rearrangement joins TRBV9 to TRBJ1-3; no firm D call. V gave up 1 base and J gave up 0 bases, with 11 bases separating them. CDR3 length equals 16 residues. Germline V gene sequence: CDR1 SGDLS, CDR2 YYNGEE. CDR3 protein: CASSVSGQDSGNTIYF. The CDR3 nucleotides read TGTGCCAGCAGCGTAAGTGGGCAGGACTCTGGAAACACCATATATTTT.

The J gene is TRBJ2-3, the V gene TRBV6-5; 7 positions match TRBD2. The CDR3 has 13 amino acids. V lost 2 bases to trimming and J lost 6 bases; unmatched junction nucleotides: 2. Germline lookup yields CDR1 MNHEY and CDR2 SVGAGI. The CDR3 nucleotides are TGTGCCAGCAGTTACCAACTAGCGGATACGCAGTATTTT. Translation: CASSYQLADTQYF.

The chain links TRBV6-9 to TRBJ1-5; 10 nucleotides line up with TRBD1. This CDR3 has 17 amino acids. The V and J ends lost 6 bases and 4 bases, in that order; junction bases with no gene match: 12. In germline, CDR1 is MNHGY, CDR2 SVAAGI. The CDR3 DNA follows: TGTGCCAGCAGGAGTTGGGGACAGGGGAAAGGGAATCAGCCCCAGCATTTT. This translates into CASRSWGQGKGNQPQHF.

The CDR3 spells CASRLAGGGQPQHF. CDR3 bases: TGTGCCAGCAGGCTCGCAGGGGGCGGGCAGCCCCAGCATTTT. The chain uses TRBV6-5 and TRBJ1-5; 8 nucleotides agree with TRBD1. CDR1 and CDR2 from the germline V gene are MNHEY and SVGAGI. CDR3 length equals 14 residues. Losses at the gene ends were 6 bases for V and 7 bases for J; bases not matched to a gene: 8.

As for this clone: Other DNA sequences in the sample encode the same CDR3. This chain uses TRBV18 with TRBJ1-1, with D possibly TRBD1 on 5 matching bases. The V and J ends lost 5 bases and 1 base respectively, with 8 bases between them. In germline, CDR1 is KGHSH, CDR2 LQKENI. The CDR3 totals 13 residues. As DNA, the CDR3 is TGTGCCAGCTCAACCGACAGGAACACTGAAGCTTTCTTT. Translation: CASSTDRNTEAFF.